The 10 T cell receptor beta chains reported below all come from one sample, sequenced in a study of identical twins. MiXCR, applied by TCRdb to the 5' RACE reads, yields one record per CDR3 protein. The sample includes approximately 690,000 distinct CDR3 sequences, approximately 6.1% of them seen just once. Sequenced input: naive T cells sorted from blood. Source of these receptors: a man younger than 35 in good health.

The table lists this clonotype with a few counts. V usage is TRBV14 and J usage is TRBJ2-7; TRBD1 might be the D (5 bases). From germline, CDR1 is SGHDN and CDR2 FVKESK. Trimming took 0 bases from V and 6 from J, leaving 12 bases between them. This CDR3 is 14 amino acids long. This CDR3 reads CASSQEARVSEQYF. The DNA of the CDR3 is TGTGCCAGCAGCCAAGAGGCCAGGGTCTCCGAGCAGTACTTC.

The V call is TRBV11-2, the J call TRBJ2-7, with D possibly TRBD2 on 6 matching bases. From germline, CDR1 is SGHAT and CDR2 FQNNGV. The CDR3 consists of 15 residues. The V gene lost 1 base and the J gene lost 6 bases, with 16 bases spanning the gap. The CDR3 DNA follows: TGTGCCAGCAGCTTAGGACTAGACCTCCAGCGCGAGCAGTACGTC. Its translation: CASSLGLDLQREQYV.

This chain links TRBV6-2 or TRBV6-3 with TRBJ2-7; TRBD1 matches 7 bases. Germline V gene lookup returns CDR1 MNHEY and CDR2 SVGEGT. After removal of 5 bases from V and 4 bases from J, the junction contained 8 bases not matched to a gene. The CDR3 totals 14 residues. DNA of the CDR3: TGTGCCAGCAGTGGCGACAGGGTTTTATACGAGCAGTACTTC. It is translated as CASSGDRVLYEQYF.

This clonotype was seen ten or more times. The gene calls are TRBV7-8 and TRBJ2-1, with TRBD2 matching over 10 bases. Germline CDR1 reads SGHVS; CDR2 reads FQNEAQ. V lost 2 bases to trimming and J lost 7 bases; unmatched junction nucleotides: 11. This CDR3 comprises 17 residues. The CDR3 nucleotides are TGTGCCAGCAGCTTACTACGTAGCGGGAGGTTGGAGAATGAGCAGTTCTTC. It yields the protein CASSLLRSGRLENEQFF.

This clonotype was counted between two and nine times. The chain recombines TRBV20-1 with TRBJ1-5; D uncertain. From germline, CDR1 is DFQATT and CDR2 SNEGSKA (reference sequence). CDR3 length: 13 residues. V was clipped by 3 bases and J by 2 bases, with 8 bases between them. The CDR3 region has the DNA TGCAGTGCTAGTGCGGGTGGCAATCAGCCCCAGCATTTT. Protein sequence: CSASAGGNQPQHF.

J is TRBJ1-5 and V is TRBV10-2, with TRBD1 matching over 7 bases. V was clipped by 1 base and J by 2 bases; unmatched bases: 8. The germline V gene encodes CDR1 WSHSY and CDR2 SAAADI. CDR3 length: 17 amino acids. The CDR3 loop reads CASSELTQGMRNQPQHF. The CDR3 DNA reads TGCGCCAGCAGTGAGTTAACACAGGGGATGCGCAATCAGCCCCAGCATTTT.

This clonotype was detected ten times or more. V gene TRBV5-1 combines with J gene TRBJ2-3; 16 nucleotides agree with TRBD2. Germline V gene sequence: CDR1 SGHRS, CDR2 YFSETQ. Trimming took 2 bases from V and 3 from J; bases not matched to a gene: 6. CDR3 length: 18 residues. CDR3 region: CASSFGTSGRATTDTQYF. DNA for the CDR3: TGCGCCAGCAGCTTCGGGACTAGCGGGAGGGCCACAACAGATACGCAGTATTTT.

This clonotype has a count of ten or more. The chain couples TRBV20-1 to TRBJ2-3, with 8 bases that match TRBD2. The J segment lost 0 bases and the V segment lost 7 bases, leaving 6 bases of the junction unmatched. Germline loops: CDR1 DFQATT, CDR2 SNEGSKA (reference sequence). The CDR3 loop spans 14 amino acids. The DNA for the CDR3 is TGCAGTGGTGCTAGCGGGCCCAGCACAGATACGCAGTATTTT. Its translation: CSGASGPSTDTQYF.

The table lists this clonotype with a few counts. This chain uses TRBV6-1 with TRBJ2-7; D remains unclear. Germline CDR1 is MNHNS and CDR2 is SASEGT. The CDR3 has 14 amino acids. V gave up 6 bases and J gave up 0 bases, with 12 bases separating them. The CDR3 coding sequence is TGTGCCAGCAGCCGTGACCAGAGCTCCTACGAGCAGTACTTC. Amino acid sequence: CASSRDQSSYEQYF.

This clonotype was counted ten times or more. This sequence joins TRBV12-3 or TRBV12-4 and TRBJ2-5; D is undetermined. The CDR3 spans 14 residues. The germline V and J ends were trimmed by 1 base and 1 base, with 7 bases remaining between them. The CDR3 sequence: CASSLGSTQETQYF. CDR3 nucleotides: TGTGCCAGCAGTTTAGGGTCCACCCAAGAGACCCAGTACTTC.